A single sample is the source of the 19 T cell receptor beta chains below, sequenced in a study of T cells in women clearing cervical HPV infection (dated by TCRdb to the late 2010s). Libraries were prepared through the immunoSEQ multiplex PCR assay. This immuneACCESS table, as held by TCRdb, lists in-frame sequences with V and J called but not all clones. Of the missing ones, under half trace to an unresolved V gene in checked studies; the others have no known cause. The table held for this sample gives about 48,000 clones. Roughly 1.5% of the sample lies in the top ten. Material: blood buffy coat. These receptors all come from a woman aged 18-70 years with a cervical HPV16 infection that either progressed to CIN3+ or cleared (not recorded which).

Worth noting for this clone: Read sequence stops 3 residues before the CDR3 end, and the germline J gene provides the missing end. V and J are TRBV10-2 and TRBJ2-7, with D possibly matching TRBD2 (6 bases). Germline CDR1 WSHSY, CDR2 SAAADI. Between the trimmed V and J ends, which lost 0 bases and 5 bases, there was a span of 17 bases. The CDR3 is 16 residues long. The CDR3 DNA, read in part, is TGCGCCAGCAGTGAGTCAGTGACTAGTCTTCCAGACGAG. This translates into CASSESVTSLPDE. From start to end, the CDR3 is CASSESVTSLPDEQYF.

This chain's CDR3 is CASSLRKPGLADNEQFF. CDR3 DNA (partial): TGTGCCAGTTCTCTACGAAAACCGGGACTGGCAGACAATGAG. The chain joins TRBV19 to TRBJ2-1, with D tentatively TRBD2 (6 bases). Coverage ceases 3 residues before the CDR3 finishes, and the germline J gene fills in the end. The V gene's germline CDR1 is LNHDA and CDR2 SQIVND (reference sequence). The CDR3 totals 17 residues. The V gene lost 8 bases and the J gene lost 5 bases, with 25 bases spanning the gap.

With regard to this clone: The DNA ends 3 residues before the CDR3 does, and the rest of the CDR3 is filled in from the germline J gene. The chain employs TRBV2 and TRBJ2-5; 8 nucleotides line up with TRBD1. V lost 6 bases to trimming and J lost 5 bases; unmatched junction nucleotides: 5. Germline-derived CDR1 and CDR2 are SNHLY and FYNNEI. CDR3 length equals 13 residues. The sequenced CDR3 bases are TGTGCCAGCAGGCAGGGGGCCGGGGAGACC. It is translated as CASRQGAGET. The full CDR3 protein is CASRQGAGETQYF. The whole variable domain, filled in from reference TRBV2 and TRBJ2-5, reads EPEVTQTPSHQVTQMGQEVILRCVPISNHLYFYWYRQILGQKVEFLVSFYNNEISEKSEIFDDQFSVERPDGSNFTLKIRSTKLEDSAMYFCASRQGAGETQYFGPGTRLLVL.

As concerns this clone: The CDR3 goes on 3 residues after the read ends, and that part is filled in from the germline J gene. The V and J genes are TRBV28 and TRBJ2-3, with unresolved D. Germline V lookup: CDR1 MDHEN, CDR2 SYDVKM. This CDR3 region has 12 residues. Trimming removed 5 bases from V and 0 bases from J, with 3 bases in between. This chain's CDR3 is CASSTSTDTQYF. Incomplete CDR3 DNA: TGTGCCAGCAGTACTAGCACAGATACG.

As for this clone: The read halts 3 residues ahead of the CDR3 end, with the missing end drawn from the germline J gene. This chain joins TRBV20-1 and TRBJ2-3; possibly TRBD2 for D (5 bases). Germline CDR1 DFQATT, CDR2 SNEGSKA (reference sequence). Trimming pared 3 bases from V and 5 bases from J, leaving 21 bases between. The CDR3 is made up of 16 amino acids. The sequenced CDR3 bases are TGCAGTGCTAGCGGCGGAAGCAACGTCGGGGTAGATACG. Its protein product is CSASGGSNVGVDT. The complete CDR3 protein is CSASGGSNVGVDTQYF.

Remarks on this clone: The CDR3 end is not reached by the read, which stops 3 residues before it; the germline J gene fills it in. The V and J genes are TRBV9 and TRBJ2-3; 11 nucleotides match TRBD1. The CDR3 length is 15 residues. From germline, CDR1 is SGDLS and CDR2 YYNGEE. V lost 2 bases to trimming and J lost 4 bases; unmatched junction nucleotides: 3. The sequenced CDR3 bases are TGTGCCAGCAGCGTGGGACAGGGGGTAGCAGATACG. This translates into CASSVGQGVADT. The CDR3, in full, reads CASSVGQGVADTQYF. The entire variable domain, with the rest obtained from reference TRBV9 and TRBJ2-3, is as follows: DSGVTQTPKHLITATGQRVTLRCSPRSGDLSVYWYQQSLDQGLQFLIQYYNGEERAKGNILERFSAQQFPDLHSELNLSSLELGDSALYFCASSVGQGVADTQYFGPGTRLTVL.

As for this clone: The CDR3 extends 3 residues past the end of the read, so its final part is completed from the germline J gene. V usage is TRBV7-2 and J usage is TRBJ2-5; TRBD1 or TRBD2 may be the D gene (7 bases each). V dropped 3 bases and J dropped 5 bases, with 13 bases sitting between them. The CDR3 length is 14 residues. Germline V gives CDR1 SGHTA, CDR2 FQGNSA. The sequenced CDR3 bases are TGTGCCAGCAGCTTCGGGGAGGGGGCCGAGACC. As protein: CASSFGEGAET. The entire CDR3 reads CASSFGEGAETQYF.

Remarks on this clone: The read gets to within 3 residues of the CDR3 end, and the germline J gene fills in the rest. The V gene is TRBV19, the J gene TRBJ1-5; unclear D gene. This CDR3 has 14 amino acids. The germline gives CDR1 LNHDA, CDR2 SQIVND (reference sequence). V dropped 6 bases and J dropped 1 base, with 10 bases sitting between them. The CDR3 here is CASRETPSNQPQHF. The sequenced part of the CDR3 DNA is TGTGCCAGTAGGGAGACACCAAGCAATCAGCCC.

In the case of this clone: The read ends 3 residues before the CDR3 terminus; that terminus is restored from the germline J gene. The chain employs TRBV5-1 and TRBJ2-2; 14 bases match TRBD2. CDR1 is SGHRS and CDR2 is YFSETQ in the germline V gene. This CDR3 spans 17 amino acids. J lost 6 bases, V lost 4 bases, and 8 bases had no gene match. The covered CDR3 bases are TGCGCCAGCAGCCCAGGGACTAGCGGGAGTATTCCCGGGGAG. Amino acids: CASSPGTSGSIPGE. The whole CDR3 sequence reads CASSPGTSGSIPGELFF.

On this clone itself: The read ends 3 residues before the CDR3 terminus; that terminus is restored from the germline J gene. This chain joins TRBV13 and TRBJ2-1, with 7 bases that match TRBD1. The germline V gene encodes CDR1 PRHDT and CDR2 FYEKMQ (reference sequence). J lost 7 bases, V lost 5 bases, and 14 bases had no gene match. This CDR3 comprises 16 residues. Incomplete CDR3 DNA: TGTGCCAGCAGCCCTCAACAGGGGAAATCGGGGAATGAG. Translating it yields CASSPQQGKSGNE. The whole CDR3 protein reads CASSPQQGKSGNEQFF.

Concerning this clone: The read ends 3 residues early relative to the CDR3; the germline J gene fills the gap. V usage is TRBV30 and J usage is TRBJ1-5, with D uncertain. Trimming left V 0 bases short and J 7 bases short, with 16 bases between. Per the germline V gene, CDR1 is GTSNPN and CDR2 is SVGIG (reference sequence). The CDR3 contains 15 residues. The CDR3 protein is CAWSVGLRRSQPQHF. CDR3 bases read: TGTGCCTGGAGTGTTGGTCTGAGAAGGTCCCAGCCC.

The sequenced CDR3 bases are TGTGCCAGCAGTTACGCCAGGATGATCTCCTACGAG. It codes for CASSYARMISYE. The CDR3 in its entirety is CASSYARMISYEQYF. The V gene is TRBV6-2 or TRBV6-3, the J gene TRBJ2-7; unclear D gene. The CDR3 end falls 3 residues outside the read, so it is completed with the germline J gene. The V gene lost 2 bases and the J gene lost 0 bases, with 11 bases spanning the gap. The CDR3 is 15 residues long. The germline gives CDR1 MNHEY, CDR2 SVGEGT.

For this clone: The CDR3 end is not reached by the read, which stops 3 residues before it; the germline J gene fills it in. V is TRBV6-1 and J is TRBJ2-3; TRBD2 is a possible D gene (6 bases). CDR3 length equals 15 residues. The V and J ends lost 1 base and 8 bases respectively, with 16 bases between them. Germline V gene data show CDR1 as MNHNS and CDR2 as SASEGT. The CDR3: CASSEVAGRTTTQYF. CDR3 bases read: TGTGCCAGCAGTGAAGTCGCGGGCCGGACTACTACG.

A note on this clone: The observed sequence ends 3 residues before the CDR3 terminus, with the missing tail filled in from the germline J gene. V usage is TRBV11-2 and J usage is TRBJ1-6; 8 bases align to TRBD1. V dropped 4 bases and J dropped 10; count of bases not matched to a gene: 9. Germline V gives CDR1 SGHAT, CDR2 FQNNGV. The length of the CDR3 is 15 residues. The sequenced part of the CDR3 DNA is TGTGCCAGCAGCTCCCCGACAGGGGTAGTCTCACCC. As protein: CASSSPTGVVSP. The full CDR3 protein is CASSSPTGVVSPLHF.

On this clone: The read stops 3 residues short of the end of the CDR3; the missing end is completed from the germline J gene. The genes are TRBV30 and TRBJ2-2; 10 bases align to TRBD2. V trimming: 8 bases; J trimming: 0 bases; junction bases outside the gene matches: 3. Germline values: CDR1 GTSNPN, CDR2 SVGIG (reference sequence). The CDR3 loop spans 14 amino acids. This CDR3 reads CAGTSGANTGELFF. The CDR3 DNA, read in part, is TGTGCCGGAACTAGCGGGGCGAACACCGGGGAG.

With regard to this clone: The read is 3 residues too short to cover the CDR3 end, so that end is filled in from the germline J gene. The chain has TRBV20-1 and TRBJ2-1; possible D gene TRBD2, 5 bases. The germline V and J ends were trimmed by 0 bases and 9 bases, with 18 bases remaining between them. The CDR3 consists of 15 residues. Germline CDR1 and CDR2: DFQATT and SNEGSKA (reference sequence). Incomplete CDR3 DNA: TGCAGTGCTAGAGATCCGCAAAAACTAGATTTTGAG. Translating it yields CSARDPQKLDFE. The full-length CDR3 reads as CSARDPQKLDFEQFF.

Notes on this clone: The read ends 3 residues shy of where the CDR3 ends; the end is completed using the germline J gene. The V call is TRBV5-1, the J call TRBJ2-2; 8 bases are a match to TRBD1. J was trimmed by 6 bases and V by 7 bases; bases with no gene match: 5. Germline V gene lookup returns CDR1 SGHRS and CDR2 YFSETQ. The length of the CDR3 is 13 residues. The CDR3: CASFQGAPGELFF. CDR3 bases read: TGCGCCAGCTTTCAGGGGGCGCCCGGGGAG.

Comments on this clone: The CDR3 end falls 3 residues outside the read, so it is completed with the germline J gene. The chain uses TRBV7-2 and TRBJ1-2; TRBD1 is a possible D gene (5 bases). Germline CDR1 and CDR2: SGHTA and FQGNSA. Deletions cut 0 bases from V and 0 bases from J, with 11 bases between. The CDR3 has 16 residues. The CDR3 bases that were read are TGTGCCAGCAGCTTAGCCAGGGAGGCTTCTAACTATGGC. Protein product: CASSLAREASNYG. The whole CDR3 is CASSLAREASNYGYTF.

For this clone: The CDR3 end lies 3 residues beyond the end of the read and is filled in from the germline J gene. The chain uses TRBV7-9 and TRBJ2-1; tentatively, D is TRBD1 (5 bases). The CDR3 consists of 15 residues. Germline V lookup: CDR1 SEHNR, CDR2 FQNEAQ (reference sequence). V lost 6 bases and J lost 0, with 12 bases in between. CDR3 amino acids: CASSPGSHSYNEQFF. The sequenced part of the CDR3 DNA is TGTGCCAGCAGTCCAGGGTCGCACTCCTACAATGAG.